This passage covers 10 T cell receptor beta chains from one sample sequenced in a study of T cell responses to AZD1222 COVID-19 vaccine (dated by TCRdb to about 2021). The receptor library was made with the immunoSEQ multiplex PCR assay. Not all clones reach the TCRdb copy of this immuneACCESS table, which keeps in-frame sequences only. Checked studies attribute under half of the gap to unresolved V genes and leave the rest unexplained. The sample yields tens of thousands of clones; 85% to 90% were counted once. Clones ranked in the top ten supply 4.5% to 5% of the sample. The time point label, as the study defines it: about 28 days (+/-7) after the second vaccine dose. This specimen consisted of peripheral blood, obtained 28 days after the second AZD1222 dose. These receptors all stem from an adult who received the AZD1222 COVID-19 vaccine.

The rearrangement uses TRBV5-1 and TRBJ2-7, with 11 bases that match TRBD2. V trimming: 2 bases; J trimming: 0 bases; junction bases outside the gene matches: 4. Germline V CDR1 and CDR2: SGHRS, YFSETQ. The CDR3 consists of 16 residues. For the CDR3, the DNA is TGCGCCAGCAGCTTATCACTAGCGGGGGCCTCCTACGAGCAGTACTTC. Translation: CASSLSLAGASYEQYF.

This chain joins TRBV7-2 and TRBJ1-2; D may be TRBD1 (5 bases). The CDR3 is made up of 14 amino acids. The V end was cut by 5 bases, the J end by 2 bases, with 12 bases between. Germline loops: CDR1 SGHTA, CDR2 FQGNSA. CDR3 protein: CASSPRQTNYGYTF. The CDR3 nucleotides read TGTGCCAGCAGCCCTCGACAGACAAACTATGGCTACACCTTC.

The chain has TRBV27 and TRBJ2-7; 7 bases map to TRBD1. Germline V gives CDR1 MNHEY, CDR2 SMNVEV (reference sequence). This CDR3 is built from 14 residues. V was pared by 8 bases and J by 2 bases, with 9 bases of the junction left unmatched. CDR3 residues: CASGPGTDPYEQYF. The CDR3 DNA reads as TGTGCCAGCGGACCCGGGACAGACCCCTACGAGCAGTACTTC.

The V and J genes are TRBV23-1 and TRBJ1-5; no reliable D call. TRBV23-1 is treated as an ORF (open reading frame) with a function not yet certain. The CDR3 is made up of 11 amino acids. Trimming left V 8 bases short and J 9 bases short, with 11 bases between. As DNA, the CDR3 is TGCGCCAGCGGCCCTTGGAGGCCCCAGCATTTT. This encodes CASGPWRPQHF.

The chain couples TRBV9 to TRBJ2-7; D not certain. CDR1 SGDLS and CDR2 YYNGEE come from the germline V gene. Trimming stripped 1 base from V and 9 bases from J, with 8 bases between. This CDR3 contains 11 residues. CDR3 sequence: CASSVRFWQYF. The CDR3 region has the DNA TGTGCCAGCAGCGTAAGGTTTTGGCAGTACTTC.

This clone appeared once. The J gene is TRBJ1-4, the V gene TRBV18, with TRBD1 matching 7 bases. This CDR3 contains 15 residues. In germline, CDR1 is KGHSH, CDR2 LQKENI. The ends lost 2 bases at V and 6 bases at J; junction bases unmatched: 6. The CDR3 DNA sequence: TGTGCCAGCTCACCAAGACAGGGAAGAGATGAAAAACTGTTTTTT. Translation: CASSPRQGRDEKLFF.

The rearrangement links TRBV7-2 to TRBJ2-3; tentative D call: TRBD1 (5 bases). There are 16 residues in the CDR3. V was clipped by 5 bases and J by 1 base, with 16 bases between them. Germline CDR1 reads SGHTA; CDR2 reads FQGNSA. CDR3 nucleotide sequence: TGTGCCAGCAGCGTGTTTTGGGGCCCCCGCACAGATACGCAGTATTTT. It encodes CASSVFWGPRTDTQYF. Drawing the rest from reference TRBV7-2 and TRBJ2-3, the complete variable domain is GAGVSQSPSNKVTEKGKDVELRCDPISGHTALYWYRQSLGQGLEFLIYFQGNSAPDKSGLPSDRFSAERTGGSVSTLTIQRTQQEDSAVYLCASSVFWGPRTDTQYFGPGTRLTVL.

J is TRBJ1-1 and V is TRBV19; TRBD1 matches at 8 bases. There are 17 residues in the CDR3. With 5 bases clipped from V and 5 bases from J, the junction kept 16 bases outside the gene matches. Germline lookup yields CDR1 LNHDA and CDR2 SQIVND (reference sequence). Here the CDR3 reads CASSPGQGATLGTEAFF. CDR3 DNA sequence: TGTGCCAGTAGTCCTGGGCAGGGGGCCACCCTGGGGACTGAAGCTTTCTTT. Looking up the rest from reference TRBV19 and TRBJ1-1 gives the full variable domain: DGGITQSPKYLFRKEGQNVTLSCEQNLNHDAMYWYRQDPGQGLRLIYYSQIVNDFQKGDIAEGYSVSREKKESFPLTVTSAQKNPTAFYLCASSPGQGATLGTEAFFGQGTRLTVV.

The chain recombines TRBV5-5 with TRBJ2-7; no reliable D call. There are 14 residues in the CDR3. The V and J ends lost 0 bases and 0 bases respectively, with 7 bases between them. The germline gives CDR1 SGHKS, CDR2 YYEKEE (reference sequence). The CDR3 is CASSLVGSSYEQYF. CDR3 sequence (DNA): TGTGCCAGCAGCTTGGTAGGTAGCTCCTACGAGCAGTACTTC.

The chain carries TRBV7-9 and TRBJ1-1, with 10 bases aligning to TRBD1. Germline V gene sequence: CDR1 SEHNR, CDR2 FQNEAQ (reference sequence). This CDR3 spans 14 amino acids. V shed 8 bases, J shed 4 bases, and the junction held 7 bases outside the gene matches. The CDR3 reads CASSVTGGSTEAFF. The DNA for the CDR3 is TGTGCCAGCTCTGTGACAGGGGGCTCCACTGAAGCTTTCTTT.